The 10 T cell receptor beta chains below were found in one sample sequenced in a study of blood T cell repertoires in COVID-19. The assay was immunoSEQ multiplex PCR, and TCRdb's table has in-frame clones only and misses some. Among some 150,000 clones listed, 87% were seen once. Specimen: PBMCs or T cells enriched from blood (not recorded which). The origin of the receptors is a human donor with acute COVID-19. The donor label of this sample is uncertain.

The chain is built from TRBV19 and TRBJ1-5; possible D gene TRBD1, 5 bases. Germline V gene lookup returns CDR1 LNHDA and CDR2 SQIVND (reference sequence). The CDR3 contains 15 residues. Deletions cut 3 bases from V and 4 bases from J, with 13 bases between. CDR3 sequence reads: CASSIHRSTNQPQHF. DNA of the CDR3: TGTGCCAGTAGTATCCACAGGTCTACTAATCAGCCCCAGCATTTT.

The V and J genes are TRBV9 and TRBJ1-2; D remains unclear. CDR1 and CDR2 from the germline V gene are SGDLS and YYNGEE. V was pared by 4 bases and J by 8 bases, with 15 bases between. This CDR3 contains 13 residues. This CDR3 reads CASSPIHLSGYTF. The CDR3 coding sequence is TGTGCCAGCAGCCCTATCCACTTGAGCGGCTACACCTTC. Combining the CDR3 with reference TRBV9 and TRBJ1-2 gives the whole variable domain DSGVTQTPKHLITATGQRVTLRCSPRSGDLSVYWYQQSLDQGLQFLIQYYNGEERAKGNILERFSAQQFPDLHSELNLSSLELGDSALYFCASSPIHLSGYTFGSGTRLTVV.

The V call is TRBV23-1, the J call TRBJ2-3, with D tentatively TRBD2 (7 bases). TRBV23-1 is given ORF status, its function remaining uncertain. V lost 4 bases and J lost 6, with 17 bases in between. The CDR3 runs to 15 residues. The CDR3 region is CASSLPPPGGDTQYF. As DNA, the CDR3 is TGCGCCAGCAGTCTCCCTCCCCCGGGGGGCGATACGCAGTATTTT.

The rearrangement joins TRBV5-6 to TRBJ1-3; D uncertain. Germline V gives CDR1 SGHDT, CDR2 YYEEEE. V lost 0 bases and J 7 bases, leaving 8 bases between the germline ends. This CDR3 has 13 residues. CDR3 in DNA: TGTGCCAGCAGCTTGGCGGGGTGGAACACCATATATTTT. Translation: CASSLAGWNTIYF.

This CDR3 is CASSLGRGEPTEAFF. The CDR3 DNA is TGTGCCAGCAGCTTAGGGCGGGGGGAGCCCACTGAAGCTTTCTTT. The chain recombines TRBV7-9 with TRBJ1-1; maybe TRBD1 (5 bases). The CDR3 loop spans 15 amino acids. In germline, CDR1 is SEHNR, CDR2 FQNEAQ (reference sequence). V dropped 1 base and J dropped 4 bases, with 13 bases sitting between them.

The V call is TRBV18, the J call TRBJ1-2, with D possibly being TRBD1 (5 bases). The length of the CDR3 is 13 residues. The V gene lost 0 bases and the J gene lost 8 bases, with 10 bases spanning the gap. From germline, CDR1 is KGHSH and CDR2 LQKENI. The CDR3, as DNA: TGTGCCAGCTCACCACCGGGCAGGGCGGGCTACACCTTC. The encoded protein is CASSPPGRAGYTF.

The V gene is TRBV28, the J gene TRBJ1-2, with D possibly TRBD1 on 5 matching bases. Germline V gene data show CDR1 as MDHEN and CDR2 as SYDVKM. This CDR3 contains 13 residues. Deletions cut 4 bases from V and 1 base from J, with 7 bases between. The CDR3 bases are TGTGCCAGCAGTTCCCAGGGTAACTATGGCTACACCTTC. This gives the protein CASSSQGNYGYTF.

CDR3 DNA: TGTGCCAGCCTACATTCGGGGGTCCATGAGCAGTTCTTC. Amino acid sequence: CASLHSGVHEQFF. This chain uses TRBV2 with TRBJ2-1; possibly TRBD2 for D (6 bases). The CDR3 contains 13 residues. The V end lost 8 bases, the J end lost 8 bases, and 16 bases lay between the germline ends. Per germline, CDR1 SNHLY and CDR2 FYNNEI.

This sequence joins TRBV21-1 and TRBJ2-7; whether TRBD2, the table's D call, matches the DNA was not checked. TRBV21-1 is a pseudogene locus. The CDR3 is 11 residues long. The CDR3 reads CASEGLAGPYF. DNA for the CDR3: TGTGCCAGCGAAGGACTAGCGGGGCCCTACTTC.

This clone was detected only a few times. The chain employs TRBV30 and TRBJ1-5; D gene uncertain. Trimming took off 0 bases at V and 3 bases at J, with 12 bases between the two ends. The V gene's germline CDR1 is GTSNPN and CDR2 SVGIG (reference sequence). This CDR3 spans 15 amino acids. The CDR3 bases are TGTGCCTGGAGTGTAGTGGGGAGGAACAATCAGCCCCAGCATTTT. This encodes CAWSVVGRNNQPQHF.